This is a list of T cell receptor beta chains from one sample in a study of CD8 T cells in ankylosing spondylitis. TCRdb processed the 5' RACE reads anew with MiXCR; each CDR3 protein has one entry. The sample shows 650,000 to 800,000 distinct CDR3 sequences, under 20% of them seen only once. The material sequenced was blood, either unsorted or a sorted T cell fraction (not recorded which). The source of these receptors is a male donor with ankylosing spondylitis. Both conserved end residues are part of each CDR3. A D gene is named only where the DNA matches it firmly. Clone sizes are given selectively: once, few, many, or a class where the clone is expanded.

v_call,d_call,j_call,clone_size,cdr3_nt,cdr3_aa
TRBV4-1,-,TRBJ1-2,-,TGCGCCAGCAGCCAAGATTTAGATTTGGGGTATGGCTACACCTTC,CASSQDLDLGYGYTF
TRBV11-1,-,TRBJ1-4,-,TGTGCCAGCAGCCTCTTCCCCGACCCCGGGGAAGTTTATGAAAAACTGTTTTTT,CASSLFPDPGEVYEKLFF
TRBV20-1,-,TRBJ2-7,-,TGCAGTGCTAGGGGGGGATCCGAGCAGTACTTC,CSARGGSEQYF
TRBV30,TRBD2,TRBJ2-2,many,TGTGCCTGGAGTGTGGGACTAGCGAGCACCGGGGAGCTGTTTTTT,CAWSVGLASTGELFF
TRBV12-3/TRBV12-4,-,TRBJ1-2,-,TGTGCCAGCAGTTTAGAAGGGAATAACTATGGCTACACCTTC,CASSLEGNNYGYTF
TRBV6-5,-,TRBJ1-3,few,TGTGCCAGCAGTTACTCATCATTTTACTCTGGAAACACCATATATTTT,CASSYSSFYSGNTIYF
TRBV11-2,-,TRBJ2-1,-,TGTGCCAGCAGCTTAGAGAGCCCTACAGGGTCCCTTTACAATGAGCAGTTCTTC,CASSLESPTGSLYNEQFF
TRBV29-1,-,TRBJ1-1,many,TGCGGACTGGGGGTTGCTACTGAAGCTTTCTTT,CGLGVATEAFF
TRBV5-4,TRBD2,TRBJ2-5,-,TGTGCCAGCAGTCTAGCGGGGTATGAGACCCAGTACTTC,CASSLAGYETQYF
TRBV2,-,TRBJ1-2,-,TGTGCCAGCACCGAGGATGGCTACACCTTC,CASTEDGYTF
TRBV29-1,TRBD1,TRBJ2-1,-,TGCAGCGTTGTGGCTGGACAGGGCTACAATGAGCAGTTCTTC,CSVVAGQGYNEQFF
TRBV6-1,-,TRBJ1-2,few,TGTGCCAGCACTAAAGCGGGGCCTTATGGCTACACCTTC,CASTKAGPYGYTF
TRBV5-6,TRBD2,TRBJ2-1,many,TGTGCCAGCAGCTTGGGTAGCGGGAGGAACAATGAGCAGTTCTTC,CASSLGSGRNNEQFF
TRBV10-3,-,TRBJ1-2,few,TGTGCCATCGCCGACAGGAGCGGTGCTGGCTACACCTTC,CAIADRSGAGYTF
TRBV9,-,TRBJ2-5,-,TGTGCCAGCAGCGAAGGCGGACAAGAGACCCAGTACTTC,CASSEGGQETQYF
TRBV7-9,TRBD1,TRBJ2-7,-,TGTGCCAGCAGCTTTGATTGGACAGGGCGTTACGAGCAGTACTTC,CASSFDWTGRYEQYF
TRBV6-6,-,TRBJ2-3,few,TGTGCCAGCAGTCGTCCCACAGATACGCAGTATTTT,CASSRPTDTQYF
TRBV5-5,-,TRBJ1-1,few,TGTGCCAGCGCCTCGGGAGGGTTCATGAACACTGAAGCTTTCTTT,CASASGGFMNTEAFF
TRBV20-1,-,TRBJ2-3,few,TGCAGTGCTCAGAGCGGGTCCCGCGCAGATACGCAGTATTTT,CSAQSGSRADTQYF
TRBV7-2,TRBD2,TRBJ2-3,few,TGTGCCAGCAGCTTTACACAAGGACTAGCTGTTACGGATACGCAGTATTTT,CASSFTQGLAVTDTQYF
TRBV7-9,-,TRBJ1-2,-,TGTGCCAGCAGCTGGACAGTCGACTATGGCTACACCTTC,CASSWTVDYGYTF
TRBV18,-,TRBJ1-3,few,TGTGCCAGCTCACGATCAACCCACGGTTCTGGAAACACCATATATTTT,CASSRSTHGSGNTIYF
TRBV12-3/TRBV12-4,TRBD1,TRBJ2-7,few,TGTGCCAGCAGTGGACGGGACAGGGGCGGCTACGAGCAGTACTTC,CASSGRDRGGYEQYF
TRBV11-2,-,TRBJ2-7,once,TGTGCCAGCAGCTTATTGTCAGGGGACTACGAGCAGTACTTC,CASSLLSGDYEQYF
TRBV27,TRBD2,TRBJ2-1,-,TGTGCCAGCAGTTTAGAGGGGACTACCCTCTACAATGAGCAGTTCTTC,CASSLEGTTLYNEQFF
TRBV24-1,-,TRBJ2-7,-,TGTGCCACCAGTGATCCCAGGGGCGGGAGTCCCTACGAGCAGTACTTC,CATSDPRGGSPYEQYF
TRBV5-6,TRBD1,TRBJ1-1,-,TGTGCCAGCAGCTTGTCAGGGGGCGCGGGAACTGAAGCTTTCTTT,CASSLSGGAGTEAFF
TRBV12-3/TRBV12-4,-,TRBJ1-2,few,TGTGCCAGCAGTTACATAGGTTATGGCTACACCTTC,CASSYIGYGYTF
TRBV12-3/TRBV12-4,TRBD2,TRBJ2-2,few,TGTGCCAGCAGCCGGTCCGGGAGGGCAGGGTCCGGGGAGCTGTTTTTT,CASSRSGRAGSGELFF
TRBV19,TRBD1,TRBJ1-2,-,TGTGCCAGTACCGGACAGGGCTCCTATGGCTACACCTTC,CASTGQGSYGYTF
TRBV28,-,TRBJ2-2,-,TGTGCCAGCAGAACGCCCGGGGAGCTGTTTTTT,CASRTPGELFF
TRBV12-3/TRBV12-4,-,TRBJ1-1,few,TGTGCCAGCAGTGTAAACTACAAGAACACTGAAGCTTTCTTT,CASSVNYKNTEAFF
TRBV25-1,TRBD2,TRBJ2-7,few,TGTGCCAGCAGTGAAGGGGCTAGCGGAAACTCCTACGAGCAGTACTTC,CASSEGASGNSYEQYF
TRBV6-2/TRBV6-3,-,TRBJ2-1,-,TGTGCCAGCGCCTTCGCCTCCTACAGCGAGCAGTTCTTC,CASAFASYSEQFF
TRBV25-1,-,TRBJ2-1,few,TGTGCCAGCAGTGCTTTGAGGGAGCAGTTCTTC,CASSALREQFF
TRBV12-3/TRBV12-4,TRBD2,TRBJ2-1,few,TGTGCCAGCAGTTTCCCTGGACTAGCGGGGGGGCCCTCTCTCTCCTACAATGAGCAGTTCTTC,CASSFPGLAGGPSLSYNEQFF
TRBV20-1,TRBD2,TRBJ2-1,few,TGCAGTGCTAGAGAATTAGGACTAGCGGGGGGGAATGAGCAGTTCTTC,CSARELGLAGGNEQFF
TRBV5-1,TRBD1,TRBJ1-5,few,TGCGCCAGCAGCTTGGAGGGGGCGCTTGGTCAGCCCCAGCATTTT,CASSLEGALGQPQHF
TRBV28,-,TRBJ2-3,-,TGTGCCAGCAGCCTTAGTAGCTTCACAGATACGCAGTATTTT,CASSLSSFTDTQYF
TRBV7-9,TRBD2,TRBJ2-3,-,TGTGCCAGCAGCCGCCAGACTAGCGGAGGAGATACGCAGTATTTT,CASSRQTSGGDTQYF
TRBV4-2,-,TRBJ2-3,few,TGTGCCAGCAGCCAAGACGCGGCAGATACGCAGTATTTT,CASSQDAADTQYF
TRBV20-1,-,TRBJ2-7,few,TGCAGTGCCACCCCATATCTCGACTCTCTCTACGAGCAGTACTTC,CSATPYLDSLYEQYF
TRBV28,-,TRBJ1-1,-,TGTGCCAGCATCCTCGGGGGAGACACTGAAGCTTTCTTT,CASILGGDTEAFF
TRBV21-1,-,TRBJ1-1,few,TGTGCCAGCAGCAGTCCTCATATAGCTTTCTTT,CASSSPHIAFF
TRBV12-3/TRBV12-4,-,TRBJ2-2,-,TGTGCCAGCAGTTTTTATTTAGGGGAGCTGTTTTTT,CASSFYLGELFF
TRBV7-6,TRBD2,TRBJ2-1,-,TGTGCCAGCAGCGGACTAGCGGGAGGGCCTGAGCAGTTCTTC,CASSGLAGGPEQFF